This T cell receptor beta chain was sequenced during a study of shared clonotypes between healthy human individuals. Method: immunoSEQ multiplex PCR; TCRdb's copy keeps in-frame clones and lacks some. The sample lists about 79,000 clones, about 64% occurring once. V shed 0 bases and J shed 4 bases, with 13 bases lying between them. Germline V gene sequence: CDR1 SGDLS, CDR2 YYNGEE. This CDR3 is built from 15 residues. The V and J genes are TRBV9 and TRBJ1-2; tentatively, D is TRBD1 (6 bases). The sample comprised memory CD8+ T cells sorted from blood. The subset here: CD45RO+ cells pooled with CCR7-negative TemRA cells. The clonotype comes from a man in his thirties or forties in good health. CDR3: CASSVAPGAAYGYTF. The CDR3 bases are TGTGCCAGCAGCGTAGCTCCGGGGGCAGCCTATGGCTACACCTTC.